This TCR beta chain derives from a study of cytomegalovirus exposure and HLA in healthy donors. These donors were members of the approximately 110-subject validation cohort, a group separate from the roughly 670-subject first cohort. After removal of 8 bases from V and 6 bases from J, the junction contained 12 bases not matched to a gene. This CDR3 region has 15 residues. Germline lookup yields CDR1 MRHNA and CDR2 SNTAGT. This clone appeared a few times. Sequencing was performed with immunoSEQ multiplex PCR; in TCRdb, only in-frame clones are kept and a portion is missing. The profile shows 80,000 to 100,000 clones, roughly 87% of them singletons.

The chain carries TRBV6-4 and TRBJ2-3; TRBD2 agrees at 9 bases. The receptor comes from a man aged 18 to 29 in good health and CMV-seropositive. The sequenced material came from PBMCs. CDR3 DNA: TGTGCCAGCCAACTTAGCGGGGGAGATTCTGATACGCAGTATTTT. Translated, it gives CASQLSGGDSDTQYF.